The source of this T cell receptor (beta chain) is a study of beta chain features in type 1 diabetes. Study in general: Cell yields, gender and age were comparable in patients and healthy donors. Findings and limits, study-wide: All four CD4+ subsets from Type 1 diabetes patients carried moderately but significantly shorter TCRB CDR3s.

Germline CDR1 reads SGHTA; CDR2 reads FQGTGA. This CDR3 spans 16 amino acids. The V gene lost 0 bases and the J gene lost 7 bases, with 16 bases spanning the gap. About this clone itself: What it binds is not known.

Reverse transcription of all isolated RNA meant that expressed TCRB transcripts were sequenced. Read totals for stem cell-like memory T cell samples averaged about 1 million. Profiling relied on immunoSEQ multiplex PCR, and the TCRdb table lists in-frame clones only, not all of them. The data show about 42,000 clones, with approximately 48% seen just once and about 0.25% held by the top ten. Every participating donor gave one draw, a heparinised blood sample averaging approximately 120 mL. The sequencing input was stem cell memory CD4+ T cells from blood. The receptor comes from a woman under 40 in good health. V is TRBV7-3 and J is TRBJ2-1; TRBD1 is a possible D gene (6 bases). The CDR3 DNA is TGTGCCAGCAGCTTAACCGGGACAAAAATGCTTAATGAGCAGTTCTTC. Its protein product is CASSLTGTKMLNEQFF.